Below, 16 T cell receptor beta chains from the same sample are listed, as sequenced in a study of cytomegalovirus exposure and HLA in healthy donors. Method: immunoSEQ multiplex PCR; TCRdb's copy keeps in-frame clones and lacks some. The table has more than 80,000 clones, around 90% seen once. The sequenced sample was PBMCs. Receptors originate from a woman between 18 and 29 years old in good health and CMV-seropositive.

The chain couples TRBV7-8 to TRBJ2-1; 14 bases fit TRBD2. CDR1 and CDR2 (germline): SGHVS, FQNEAQ. Trimming took 5 bases from V and 3 from J; bases not matched to a gene: 12. The CDR3 has 19 amino acids. CDR3 residues: CASSPRLAGGPYVYNEQFF. CDR3 coding DNA: TGTGCCAGCAGCCCCAGACTAGCGGGGGGGCCTTACGTCTACAATGAGCAGTTCTTC.

The chain joins TRBV5-8 to TRBJ2-3; 14 bases agree with TRBD2. The CDR3 is 16 residues long. From germline, CDR1 is SGHTS and CDR2 YDEGEE. J lost 3 bases, V lost 4 bases, and 4 bases had no gene match. The CDR3 spells CASSTGTSGGTDTQYF. In DNA form, the CDR3 reads TGTGCCAGCAGCACCGGGACTAGCGGGGGAACAGATACGCAGTATTTT.

J is TRBJ1-4 and V is TRBV28, with D maybe TRBD1 (6 bases). Germline CDR1 MDHEN, CDR2 SYDVKM. V gave up 5 bases and J gave up 2 bases, with 18 bases separating them. This CDR3 comprises 17 residues. The CDR3 bases are TGTGCCAGCAGTCCCGGGGGGGCAGAGCTTACTAATGAAAAACTGTTTTTT. This encodes CASSPGGAELTNEKLFF.

V usage is TRBV13 and J usage is TRBJ1-1, with D possibly matching TRBD1 (5 bases). The CDR3 length is 14 residues. V dropped 5 bases and J dropped 6 bases, with 16 bases sitting between them. The germline gives CDR1 PRHDT, CDR2 FYEKMQ (reference sequence). The CDR3 bases are TGTGCCAGCAGCGCGATGGACACGTACTCTGAAGCTTTCTTT. Protein: CASSAMDTYSEAFF.

This rearrangement joins TRBV11-2 to TRBJ1-4, with D hard to call. Germline CDR1 SGHAT, CDR2 FQNNGV. With 3 bases removed from V and 0 bases from J, the gap between germline ends came to 11 bases. CDR3 length equals 16 residues. In nucleotides, the CDR3 is TGTGCCAGCAGCTTGGTGGCGGCTGCAACTAATGAAAAACTGTTTTTT. This sequence encodes CASSLVAAATNEKLFF.

V gene TRBV19 combines with J gene TRBJ2-7, with D maybe TRBD2 (6 bases). Trimming removed 7 bases at V and 3 bases at J, with 7 bases between. The CDR3 runs 11 residues. In germline, CDR1 is LNHDA, CDR2 SQIVND (reference sequence). Written as DNA, the CDR3 is TGTGCCAGTAAGGAGGGCTACGAGCAGTACTTC. This sequence encodes CASKEGYEQYF. The entire variable domain, with the rest obtained from reference TRBV19 and TRBJ2-7, is as follows: DGGITQSPKYLFRKEGQNVTLSCEQNLNHDAMYWYRQDPGQGLRLIYYSQIVNDFQKGDIAEGYSVSREKKESFPLTVTSAQKNPTAFYLCASKEGYEQYFGPGTRLTVT.

The rearrangement joins TRBV2 to TRBJ1-1; D possibly corresponds to TRBD1 (5 bases). Trimming removed 7 bases from V and 4 bases from J, with 16 bases in between. The length of the CDR3 is 14 residues. Germline CDR1 reads SNHLY; CDR2 reads FYNNEI. Written as DNA, the CDR3 is TGTGCCAGCATGAAGGGGCGGGGGGGCACTGAAGCTTTCTTT. This encodes CASMKGRGGTEAFF.

The V call is TRBV4-3, the J call TRBJ1-4; no firm D call. The germline CDR1 and CDR2 sequences are LGHNA and YSLEER. V was cut by 0 bases and J by 10 bases, with 15 bases left in between. The CDR3 has 15 amino acids. As DNA, the CDR3 is TGCGCCAGCAGCCAAGACAGGTGGAACCGGGGAAAACTGTTTTTT. Its translation is CASSQDRWNRGKLFF.

V gene TRBV29-1 combines with J gene TRBJ1-5; TRBD1 matches at 8 bases. Germline V gene lookup returns CDR1 SQVTM and CDR2 ANQGSEA. Unmatched junction bases numbered 6, after V lost 4 bases and J lost 7 bases. The length of the CDR3 is 13 residues. This CDR3 reads CSVGTGTGQPQHF. CDR3 sequence (DNA): TGCAGCGTTGGAACAGGGACAGGACAGCCCCAGCATTTT.

This chain connects TRBV6-4 to TRBJ2-3; tentatively, D is TRBD2 (5 bases). The CDR3 runs 18 residues. Germline CDR1 is MRHNA and CDR2 is SNTAGT. The germline V and J ends were trimmed by 2 bases and 2 bases, with 20 bases remaining between them. The CDR3: CASSDPIEGGRLTDTQYF. For the CDR3, the DNA is TGTGCCAGCAGTGACCCGATAGAAGGAGGAAGACTCACAGATACGCAGTATTTT.

This clone occurred once. This sequence joins TRBV18 and TRBJ1-2; 8 nucleotides align to TRBD1. Looked up from germline, CDR1 is KGHSH and CDR2 is LQKENI. V shed 3 bases, J shed 3 bases, and the junction held 6 bases outside the gene matches. The CDR3 totals 15 residues. The CDR3 nucleotides read TGTGCCAGCTCACCCCTCAGACAGGGGTACTATGGCTACACCTTC. It yields the protein CASSPLRQGYYGYTF.

The chain links TRBV10-2 to TRBJ1-1, with TRBD1 identical over 7 bases. This CDR3 comprises 13 residues. The V and J ends lost 6 bases and 2 bases, in that order; junction bases with no gene match: 3. CDR1 and CDR2 (germline): WSHSY, SAAADI. CDR3 in DNA: TGCGCCAGCAGCTGGGACAGCAACACTGAAGCTTTCTTT. As protein: CASSWDSNTEAFF.

The CDR3 nucleotides read TGTGCCAGCAACTTCGTCTCTGGGGCCAACGTCCTGACTTTC. Translating gives CASNFVSGANVLTF. J is TRBJ2-6 and V is TRBV5-6, with D uncertain. V lost 6 bases and J lost 0, with 7 bases in between. This CDR3 is built from 14 residues. Germline V CDR1 and CDR2: SGHDT, YYEEEE. The whole variable domain, remainder taken from reference TRBV5-6 and TRBJ2-6, is DAGVTQSPTHLIKTRGQQVTLRCSPKSGHDTVSWYQQALGQGPQFIFQYYEEEERQRGNFPDRFSGHQFPNYSSELNVNALLLGDSALYLCASNFVSGANVLTFGAGSRLTVL.

CDR3: CATSQSSGDYQETQYF. CDR3 in DNA: TGTGCCACCAGCCAATCCAGTGGGGACTACCAAGAGACCCAGTACTTC. V is TRBV15 and J is TRBJ2-5, with TRBD2 as a possible D gene (6 bases). The CDR3 has 16 residues. The germline V and J ends were trimmed by 5 bases and 0 bases, with 16 bases remaining between them. Germline-derived CDR1 and CDR2 are LNHNV and YYDKDF (reference sequence).

V gene TRBV7-8 combines with J gene TRBJ1-5, with 7 nucleotides matching TRBD1. CDR3 length equals 16 residues. Trimming cost V 4 bases and J 2 bases; bases outside gene matches: 8. Germline lookup yields CDR1 SGHVS and CDR2 FQNEAQ. The CDR3 reads CASSSYPGQRNQPQHF. As DNA, the CDR3 is TGTGCCAGCAGCTCGTACCCGGGACAGCGCAATCAGCCCCAGCATTTT. Using reference TRBV7-8 and TRBJ1-5 for the parts outside the CDR3, the full variable domain is GAGVSQSPRYKVAKRGQDVALRCDPISGHVSLFWYQQALGQGPEFLTYFQNEAQLDKSGLPSDRFFAERPEGSVSTLKIQRTQQEDSAVYLCASSSYPGQRNQPQHFGDGTRLSIL.

The V call is TRBV7-2, the J call TRBJ2-2; D is perhaps TRBD1 (5 bases). Germline V lookup: CDR1 SGHTA, CDR2 FQGNSA. V was pared by 5 bases and J by 2 bases, with 9 bases between. This CDR3 spans 14 amino acids. CDR3 nucleotide sequence: TGTGCCAGCAGCATGGGGCCAAACACCGGGGAGCTGTTTTTT. Encoded protein: CASSMGPNTGELFF. The full variable domain, completed using reference TRBV7-2 and TRBJ2-2, is GAGVSQSPSNKVTEKGKDVELRCDPISGHTALYWYRQSLGQGLEFLIYFQGNSAPDKSGLPSDRFSAERTGGSVSTLTIQRTQQEDSAVYLCASSMGPNTGELFFGEGSRLTVL.